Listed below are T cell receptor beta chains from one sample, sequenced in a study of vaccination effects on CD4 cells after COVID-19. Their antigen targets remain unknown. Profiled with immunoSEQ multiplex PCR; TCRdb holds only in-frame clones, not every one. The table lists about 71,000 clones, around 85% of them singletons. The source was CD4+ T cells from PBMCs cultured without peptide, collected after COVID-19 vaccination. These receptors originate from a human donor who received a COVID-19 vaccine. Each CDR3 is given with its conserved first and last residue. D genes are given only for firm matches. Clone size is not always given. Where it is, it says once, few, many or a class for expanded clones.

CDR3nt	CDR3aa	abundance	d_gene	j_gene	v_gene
TGCAGTGCTAGTGTCGATGAAAAACTGTTTTTT	CSASVDEKLFF	.	.	TRBJ1-4	TRBV20-1
TGTGCCAGCAGCCTTGGACAGGCCCCAGAGGAGGAAGCTTTCTTT	CASSLGQAPEEEAFF	.	TRBD1	TRBJ1-1	TRBV7-2
TGTGCCAGCAGCCGCCCCCGGTCACCCCTCCACTTT	CASSRPRSPLHF	few	.	TRBJ1-6	TRBV7-9
TGTGCCAGCAGCGACGGACAGGGGTGGAACAATGAGCAGTTCTTC	CASSDGQGWNNEQFF	few	TRBD1	TRBJ2-1	TRBV7-3
TGTGCCATCGGGAAGGGGAATGAGCAGTTCTTC	CAIGKGNEQFF	.	.	TRBJ2-1	TRBV10-3
TGCGCCAGCAGCTCGGACCCTGGAAACACCATATATTTT	CASSSDPGNTIYF	.	.	TRBJ1-3	TRBV5-1
TGTGCCAGTAGCCAGCAGCATGATAATTCACCCCTCCACTTT	CASSQQHDNSPLHF	.	.	TRBJ1-6	TRBV19
TGTGCCAGCCAAACGGGACCGCTAAACACCGGGGAGCTGTTTTTT	CASQTGPLNTGELFF	.	.	TRBJ2-2	TRBV25-1
TGTGCCAGCAGTTACCTCGGGACAGGGGGCAATACGCAGTATTTT	CASSYLGTGGNTQYF	.	TRBD1	TRBJ2-3	TRBV6-2/TRBV6-3
TGTGCCAGCAGGAAAAGGACTAGCGGCCAAGAGACCCAGTACTTC	CASRKRTSGQETQYF	once	TRBD2	TRBJ2-5	TRBV6-5
TGTGCCAGCACCCCGTCGGGGGGGTACACAGATACGCAGTATTTT	CASTPSGGYTDTQYF	.	TRBD2	TRBJ2-3	TRBV6-4
TGCAGCGTCTATCCGGGACAGAAGAACACTGAAGCTTTCTTT	CSVYPGQKNTEAFF	.	TRBD1	TRBJ1-1	TRBV29-1
TGTGCCACCGGCCAGGGGGATACGCAGTATTTT	CATGQGDTQYF	.	.	TRBJ2-3	TRBV19
TGTGCCGCCCTCCGGGCGGGGGCGAACACCGGGGAGCTGTTTTTT	CAALRAGANTGELFF	.	TRBD2	TRBJ2-2	TRBV19
TGTGCCAGCAGAACAGACAGGGAAGGTCAGCCCCAGCATTTT	CASRTDREGQPQHF	.	TRBD1	TRBJ1-5	TRBV6-6
TGTGCCAGCAGCCAAGTGACAGGGTGGAGCACCGGGGAGCTGTTTTTT	CASSQVTGWSTGELFF	.	TRBD1	TRBJ2-2	TRBV14
TGTGCCAGCAGCAGACTAGGGGGCAACAATGAGCAGTTCTTC	CASSRLGGNNEQFF	once	.	TRBJ2-1	TRBV2
TGTGCCAGCAGCTTAACAGTCTTGAGCGCTGGTGAGCAGTTCTTC	CASSLTVLSAGEQFF	.	.	TRBJ2-1	TRBV11-1
TGCGCCAGCAGCTCCGGGACTAGCGGGAAAGAGACCCAGTACTTC	CASSSGTSGKETQYF	.	TRBD2	TRBJ2-5	TRBV5-1
TGTGCCAGCTCACCACTCGGAAGGGACAGCTCCTATAATTCACCCCTCCACTTT	CASSPLGRDSSYNSPLHF	few	TRBD1	TRBJ1-6	TRBV18
TGTGCCAGTAGTACTCGCTTAGGTGGGGGCATGAACACTGAAGCTTTCTTT	CASSTRLGGGMNTEAFF	.	.	TRBJ1-1	TRBV19
TGTGCCAGCAATATGGTTAGCGCGGGGGAGTTCTTC	CASNMVSAGEFF	.	TRBD2	TRBJ2-1	TRBV2
TGTGCCAGCAGTTCGTTGGACAGGGGGAGGGAGACCCAGTACTTC	CASSSLDRGRETQYF	.	TRBD1	TRBJ2-5	TRBV27
TGTGCCAGCAGCCAAGTCGAGGGATCTTCACCCCTCCACTTT	CASSQVEGSSPLHF	.	.	TRBJ1-6	TRBV3-1/TRBV3-2
TGCAGTGCTAGTACTAGCGGGGGGGTACAAGAGACCCAGTACTTC	CSASTSGGVQETQYF	.	TRBD2	TRBJ2-5	TRBV20-1
TGTGCCAGCAGCCTGGGGGGTTTGAGCACAGATACGCAGTATTTT	CASSLGGLSTDTQYF	.	.	TRBJ2-3	TRBV28
TGTGCCAGTCGGTTCAGTAGCAATCAGCCCCAGCATTTT	CASRFSSNQPQHF	.	.	TRBJ1-5	TRBV19
TGTGCCAGTAGTATTCTAGGTCAGATCGATGAGCAGTTCTTC	CASSILGQIDEQFF	once	.	TRBJ2-1	TRBV19
TGTGCCAGCACCGCCGGGAACTCTCCGTTTAATGAGCAGTTCTTC	CASTAGNSPFNEQFF	.	.	TRBJ2-1	TRBV5-4
TGTGCCTGCGCCGGGACGGTGAACACCGGGGAGCTGTTTTTT	CACAGTVNTGELFF	.	.	TRBJ2-2	TRBV30
TGTGCCAGCATCCAGAGCTCCTACAATGAGCAGTTCTTC	CASIQSSYNEQFF	few	.	TRBJ2-1	TRBV2
TGTGCCAGCAGTCCGGACAGGTACAATCAGCCCCAGCATTTT	CASSPDRYNQPQHF	few	TRBD1	TRBJ1-5	TRBV27
TGTGCCAGTAGTTCGACAGCGAACACTGAAGCTTTCTTT	CASSSTANTEAFF	.	.	TRBJ1-1	TRBV19
TGTGCCAGCAGTCATGGACAGGGCTATGGCTACACCTTC	CASSHGQGYGYTF	.	TRBD1	TRBJ1-2	TRBV12-3/TRBV12-4
TGTGCCAGCAGCTTCAGAAGCAATCAGCCCCAGCATTTT	CASSFRSNQPQHF	few	.	TRBJ1-5	TRBV5-8
TGTGCCAGCCGTCTGGATTTGTCTGCGGCCAACGTCCTGACTTTC	CASRLDLSAANVLTF	once	.	TRBJ2-6	TRBV6-5
TGCAGCGTTGGGTTGGGAACAGGACTAGCGTCAGATACGCAGTATTTT	CSVGLGTGLASDTQYF	.	TRBD2	TRBJ2-3	TRBV29-1
TGCGCCAGCAGCCGGGGGGAGGGCACCGGCACCGGGGAGCTGTTTTTT	CASSRGEGTGTGELFF	few	TRBD2	TRBJ2-2	TRBV5-1